Each of the 22 T cell receptor beta chains below was sequenced from the same sample in a study of T cell responses to AZD1222 COVID-19 vaccine. Clones were sequenced by immunoSEQ multiplex PCR, and TCRdb holds only the in-frame ones, with some missing. This sample has some 100,000 clones, with around 87% found just once. Here the sequenced sample was peripheral blood, taken 28 days after the second AZD1222 dose. Receptor source: an adult who received the AZD1222 COVID-19 vaccine.

The rearrangement links TRBV9 to TRBJ1-4; no firm D call. V gave up 3 bases and J gave up 0 bases, with 9 bases separating them. The CDR3 loop spans 15 amino acids. Germline V gene data show CDR1 as SGDLS and CDR2 as YYNGEE. CDR3 DNA sequence: TGTGCCAGCAGCGGTAGGCAGGCAACTAATGAAAAACTGTTTTTT. Residues: CASSGRQATNEKLFF.

The chain uses TRBV11-2 and TRBJ2-7; the match to TRBD1 covers 8 bases. The CDR3 has 19 amino acids. Trimming took 4 bases from V and 9 from J; bases not matched to a gene: 26. Looked up from germline, CDR1 is SGHAT and CDR2 is FQNNGV. The CDR3 reads CASSSSPVGQVSVLRVQYF. In DNA form, the CDR3 reads TGTGCCAGCAGCTCATCGCCGGTGGGACAGGTCTCCGTACTACGTGTGCAGTACTTC.

J is TRBJ2-7 and V is TRBV27, with a possible D match to TRBD2 (5 bases). Germline V CDR1 and CDR2: MNHEY, SMNVEV (reference sequence). V was shortened by 4 bases and J by 0 bases, with 7 bases between the two germline ends. The CDR3 has 13 amino acids. CDR3 in amino acids: CASSWTVSYEQYF. In DNA, the CDR3 is TGTGCCAGCAGTTGGACTGTCTCCTACGAGCAGTACTTC.

Details on this clone: Its ends do not fully match the called genes, so a read error is possible. This sequence joins TRBV11-1 and TRBJ2-5; the D is unclear. CDR1 and CDR2 from the germline V gene are SGHAT and FQDESV (reference sequence). CDR3 length equals 14 residues. The CDR3 DNA reads as TGTGCCGGCAGCTTAGCCTGGCAGCAAGAGACCCAGTACTTC. Its translation is CAGSLAWQQETQYF. Full variable domain (rest looked up from reference TRBV11-1 and TRBJ2-5): EAEVAQSPRYKITEKSQAVAFWCDPISGHATLYWYRQILGQGPELLVQFQDESVVDDSQLPKDRFSAERLKGVDSTLKIQPAELGDSAMYLCAGSLAWQQETQYFGPGTRLLVL.

The genes are TRBV7-2 and TRBJ1-1; 9 nucleotides line up with TRBD1. J lost 5 bases, V lost 3 bases, and 7 bases had no gene match. The CDR3 has 15 residues. The germline gives CDR1 SGHTA, CDR2 FQGNSA. CDR3 protein: CASSFTGQGMTEAFF. The CDR3 coding sequence is TGTGCCAGCAGCTTTACGGGACAGGGTATGACTGAAGCTTTCTTT.

V gene TRBV2 combines with J gene TRBJ1-2; 8 bases are a match to TRBD1. Germline loops: CDR1 SNHLY, CDR2 FYNNEI. V shed 4 bases, J shed 7 bases, and the junction held 5 bases outside the gene matches. There are 13 residues in the CDR3. CDR3 in DNA: TGTGCCAGCAGTGCCCGGACAGGGAGTGGCTACACCTTC. It specifies CASSARTGSGYTF.

This clone occurred once. The J gene is TRBJ2-3, the V gene TRBV27; D is perhaps TRBD2 (5 bases). Germline V gene sequence: CDR1 MNHEY, CDR2 SMNVEV (reference sequence). V was clipped by 2 bases and J by 2 bases, with 11 bases between them. CDR3 length: 15 amino acids. The CDR3 protein is CASSLIAPYTDTQYF. CDR3 DNA: TGTGCCAGCAGTTTAATAGCGCCGTACACAGATACGCAGTATTTT.

The V and J genes are TRBV18 and TRBJ1-5; maybe TRBD1 (6 bases). Germline V gene sequence: CDR1 KGHSH, CDR2 LQKENI. V was cut by 3 bases and J by 3 bases, with 12 bases left in between. The CDR3 contains 15 residues. CDR3 region: CASSPPGQLNQPQHF. For the CDR3, the DNA is TGTGCCAGCTCACCCCCGGGACAACTCAATCAGCCCCAGCATTTT.

This clone was seen just once. For the CDR3, the DNA is TGTGCCAGCAGTGACAGGGGTTTCGAAAAACTGTTTTTT. Protein product: CASSDRGFEKLFF. The chain links TRBV6-1 to TRBJ1-4; a possible D gene is TRBD1 (6 bases). CDR1 and CDR2 (germline): MNHNS, SASEGT. Trimming removed 3 bases at V and 8 bases at J, with 10 bases between. CDR3 size: 13 residues.

V usage is TRBV7-2 and J usage is TRBJ2-3; 10 bases align to TRBD2. CDR1 is SGHTA, CDR2 FQGNSA, per germline. CDR3 length equals 14 residues. After removal of 9 bases from V and 3 bases from J, the junction contained 6 bases not matched to a gene. The chain's CDR3 is CARGTSAKTDTQYF. CDR3 nucleotides: TGTGCCAGGGGGACTAGCGCAAAGACAGATACGCAGTATTTT.

This chain links TRBV5-1 with TRBJ1-2, with 7 positions matching TRBD1. In germline, CDR1 is SGHRS, CDR2 YFSETQ. The CDR3 extends over 14 amino acids. V gave up 4 bases and J gave up 5 bases; unmatched junction bases: 8. CDR3 coding DNA: TGCGCCAGCAGCCAGAGACAGGGTCAGTATGGCTACACCTTC. Translated, it gives CASSQRQGQYGYTF.

This rearrangement joins TRBV3-1 (or the pseudogene TRBV3-2) to TRBJ2-6, with a weak D call TRBD2 (5 bases). Trimming cost V 2 bases and J 0 bases, with 14 bases left between them. Germline CDR1 reads LGHDT; CDR2 reads YNNKEL (reference sequence). The CDR3 extends over 18 amino acids. The CDR3 sequence is CASSQNGLELSGANVLTF. The CDR3 DNA reads TGTGCCAGCAGCCAAAACGGACTGGAACTCTCTGGGGCCAACGTCCTGACTTTC.

The V gene is TRBV7-2, the J gene TRBJ2-7; D perhaps matches TRBD1 (6 bases). The CDR3 has 15 amino acids. Germline loops: CDR1 SGHTA, CDR2 FQGNSA. Trimming cost V 5 bases and J 1 base, with 15 bases left between them. The CDR3 is CASSLDRSSSYEQYF. As DNA, the CDR3 is TGTGCCAGCAGCCTTGACAGGAGTTCGTCCTACGAGCAGTACTTC.

The table lists this clone with a few counts. The rearrangement joins TRBV7-2 to TRBJ1-3; D uncertain. CDR3 length equals 13 residues. Trimming left V 1 base short and J 9 bases short, with 10 bases between. CDR1 and CDR2 (germline): SGHTA, FQGNSA. CDR3: CASSLGRFATIYF. The CDR3 DNA sequence: TGTGCCAGCAGCTTAGGCAGGTTTGCCACCATATATTTT. The full variable domain, rest sourced from reference TRBV7-2 and TRBJ1-3, is GAGVSQSPSNKVTEKGKDVELRCDPISGHTALYWYRQSLGQGLEFLIYFQGNSAPDKSGLPSDRFSAERTGGSVSTLTIQRTQQEDSAVYLCASSLGRFATIYFGEGSWLTVV.

The chain carries TRBV2 and TRBJ2-1; tentatively, D is TRBD1 (5 bases). Trimming pared 8 bases from V and 10 bases from J, leaving 18 bases between. CDR1 and CDR2 (germline): SNHLY, FYNNEI. The CDR3 runs to 13 residues. This CDR3 reads CASRQSLQWEQFF. For the CDR3, the DNA is TGTGCCAGCCGACAGTCCCTACAATGGGAGCAGTTCTTC.

This clone was recorded only once. The rearrangement links TRBV7-9 to TRBJ2-7; D perhaps matches TRBD2 (6 bases). The CDR3 has 12 residues. Germline-derived CDR1 and CDR2 are SEHNR and FQNEAQ (reference sequence). The V gene lost 6 bases and the J gene lost 2 bases, with 8 bases spanning the gap. The CDR3 DNA is TGTGCCAGCAGAGGAGGGGCCTACGAGCAGTACTTC. Translation: CASRGGAYEQYF.

The rearrangement joins TRBV6-5 to TRBJ2-7, with 10 bases identical to TRBD2. The V gene end was trimmed by 5 bases and the J gene end by 11 bases; junction bases not matched to a gene: 6. The CDR3 covers 12 residues. From germline, CDR1 is MNHEY and CDR2 SVGAGI. The chain's CDR3 is CASSRAGGLEYF. CDR3 bases: TGTGCCAGCAGTCGAGCGGGAGGGCTTGAGTACTTC.

This clone was recorded only once. V and J are TRBV29-1 and TRBJ2-1; TRBD1 agrees at 7 bases. CDR1 and CDR2 (germline): SQVTM, ANQGSEA. The length of the CDR3 is 15 residues. Trimming took 2 bases from V and 2 from J; bases not matched to a gene: 6. Here the CDR3 reads CSVEFRDSAYNEQFF. The CDR3 DNA reads TGCAGCGTTGAATTCCGGGACAGTGCCTACAATGAGCAGTTCTTC.

This clone was seen only once. The chain uses TRBV19 and TRBJ1-6; possibly TRBD1 for D (6 bases). Trimming took off 10 bases at V and 5 bases at J, with 15 bases between the two ends. From germline, CDR1 is LNHDA and CDR2 SQIVND (reference sequence). There are 14 residues in the CDR3. The CDR3 coding sequence is TGTGCCACTAGGCCGGGGGCAGATAATTCACCCCTCCACTTT. It specifies CATRPGADNSPLHF.

CDR3 in amino acids: CASSYSVLAGDPYEQYF. DNA for the CDR3: TGTGCCAGCAGTTACTCGGTCCTAGCGGGAGATCCTTACGAGCAGTACTTC. This chain uses TRBV6-2 or TRBV6-3 with TRBJ2-7; 10 bases are shared with TRBD2. Per the germline V gene, CDR1 is MNHEY and CDR2 is SVGEGT. The V and J ends lost 0 bases and 4 bases, in that order; junction bases with no gene match: 9. This CDR3 region has 17 residues.

The chain couples TRBV6-5 to TRBJ2-7; 8 nucleotides align to TRBD2. The CDR3 covers 12 residues. CDR1 is MNHEY, CDR2 SVGAGI, per germline. With 11 bases clipped from V and 9 bases from J, the junction kept 12 bases outside the gene matches. The CDR3 DNA reads as TGTGCCTCGGGGGGGGATATACGAGCGCAGTACTTC. Translated, it gives CASGGDIRAQYF.

The chain combines TRBV29-1 with TRBJ1-2, with unresolved D. This CDR3 is 12 amino acids long. Trimming took 7 bases from V and 4 from J, leaving 13 bases between them. Per germline, CDR1 SQVTM and CDR2 ANQGSEA. The CDR3 sequence: CSGGSESYGYTF. For the CDR3, the DNA is TGCAGCGGCGGGTCGGAGTCCTATGGCTACACCTTC.